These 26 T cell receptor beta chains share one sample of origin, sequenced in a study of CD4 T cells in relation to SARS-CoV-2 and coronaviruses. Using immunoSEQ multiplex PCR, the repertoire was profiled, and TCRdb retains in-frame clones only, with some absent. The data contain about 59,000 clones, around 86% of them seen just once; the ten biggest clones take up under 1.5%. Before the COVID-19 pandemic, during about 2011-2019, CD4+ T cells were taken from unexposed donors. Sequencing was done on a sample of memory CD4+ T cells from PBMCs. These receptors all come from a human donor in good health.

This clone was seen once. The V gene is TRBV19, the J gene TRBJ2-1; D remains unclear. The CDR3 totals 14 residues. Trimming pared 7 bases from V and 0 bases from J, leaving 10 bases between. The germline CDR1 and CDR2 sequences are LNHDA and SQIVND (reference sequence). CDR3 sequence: CASIGSSSYNEQFF. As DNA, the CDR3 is TGTGCCAGTATCGGGTCGAGCTCCTACAATGAGCAGTTCTTC.

The CDR3 reads CASSQVQGAAFF. CDR3 DNA: TGTGCCAGCAGCCAAGTACAGGGGGCGGCTTTCTTT. This chain joins TRBV3-1 (or the pseudogene TRBV3-2) and TRBJ1-1; TRBD1 matches 9 bases. Germline loops: CDR1 LGHDT, CDR2 YNNKEL (reference sequence). This CDR3 has 12 amino acids. V dropped 1 base and J dropped 11; count of bases not matched to a gene: 2.

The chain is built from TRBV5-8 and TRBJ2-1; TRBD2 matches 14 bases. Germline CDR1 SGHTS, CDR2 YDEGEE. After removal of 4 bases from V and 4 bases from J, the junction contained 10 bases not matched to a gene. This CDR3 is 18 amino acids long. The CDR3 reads CASSVYLRTSGRYNEQFF. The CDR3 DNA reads TGTGCCAGCAGCGTGTACTTAAGGACTAGCGGGAGGTACAATGAGCAGTTCTTC.

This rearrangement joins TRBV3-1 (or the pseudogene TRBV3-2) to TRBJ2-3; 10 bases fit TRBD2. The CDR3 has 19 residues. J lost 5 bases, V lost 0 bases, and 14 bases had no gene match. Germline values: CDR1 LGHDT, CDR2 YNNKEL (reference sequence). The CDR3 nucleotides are TGTGCCAGCAGCCAAGATAGGGCTAGCGGGAGACGGGGGGAAGATACGCAGTATTTT. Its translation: CASSQDRASGRRGEDTQYF.

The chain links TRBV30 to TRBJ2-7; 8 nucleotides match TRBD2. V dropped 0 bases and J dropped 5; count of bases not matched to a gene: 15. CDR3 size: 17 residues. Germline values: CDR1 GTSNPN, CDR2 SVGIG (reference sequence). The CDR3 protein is CAWSVRTVRVGRDEQYF. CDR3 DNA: TGTGCCTGGAGTGTACGAACGGTCCGTGTCGGGAGGGACGAGCAGTACTTC.

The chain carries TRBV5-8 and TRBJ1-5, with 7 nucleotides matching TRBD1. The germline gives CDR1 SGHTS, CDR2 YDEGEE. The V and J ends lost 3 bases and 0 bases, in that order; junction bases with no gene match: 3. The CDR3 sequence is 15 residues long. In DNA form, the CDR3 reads TGTGCCAGCAGCTCGGGACAGAATAGCAATCAGCCCCAGCATTTT. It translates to CASSSGQNSNQPQHF.

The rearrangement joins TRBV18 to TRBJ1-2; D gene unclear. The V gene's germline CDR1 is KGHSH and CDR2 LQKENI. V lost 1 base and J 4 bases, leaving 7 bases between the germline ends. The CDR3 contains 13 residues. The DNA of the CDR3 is TGTGCCAGCTCACCACAGAGCGGCTATGGCTACACCTTC. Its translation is CASSPQSGYGYTF.

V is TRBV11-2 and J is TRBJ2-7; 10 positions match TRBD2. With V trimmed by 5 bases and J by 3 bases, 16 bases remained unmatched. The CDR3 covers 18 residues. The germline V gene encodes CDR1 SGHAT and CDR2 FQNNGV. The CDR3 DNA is TGTGCCAGCAGCAACTCTCGTACCCAACTAGCGGGAAGCTACGAGCAGTACTTC. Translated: CASSNSRTQLAGSYEQYF.

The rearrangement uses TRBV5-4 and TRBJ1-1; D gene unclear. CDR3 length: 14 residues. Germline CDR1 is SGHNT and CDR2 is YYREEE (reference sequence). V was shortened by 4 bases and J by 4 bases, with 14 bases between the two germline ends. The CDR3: CASSPKIAGTEAFF. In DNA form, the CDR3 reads TGTGCCAGCAGCCCCAAAATAGCCGGCACTGAAGCTTTCTTT.

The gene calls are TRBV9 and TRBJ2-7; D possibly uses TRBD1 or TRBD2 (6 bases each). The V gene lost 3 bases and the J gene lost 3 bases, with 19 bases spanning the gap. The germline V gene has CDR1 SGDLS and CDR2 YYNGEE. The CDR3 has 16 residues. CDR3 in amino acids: CASSAGGQRPIYEQYF. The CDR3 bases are TGTGCCAGCAGCGCCGGGGGCCAGCGCCCAATCTACGAGCAGTACTTC. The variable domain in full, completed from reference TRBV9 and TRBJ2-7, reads DSGVTQTPKHLITATGQRVTLRCSPRSGDLSVYWYQQSLDQGLQFLIQYYNGEERAKGNILERFSAQQFPDLHSELNLSSLELGDSALYFCASSAGGQRPIYEQYFGPGTRLTVT.

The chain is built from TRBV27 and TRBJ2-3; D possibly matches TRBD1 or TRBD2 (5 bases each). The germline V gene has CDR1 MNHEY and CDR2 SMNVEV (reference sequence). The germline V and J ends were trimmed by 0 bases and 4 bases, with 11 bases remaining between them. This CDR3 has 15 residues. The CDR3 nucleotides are TGTGCCAGCAGTTTATCTTTTTGGGGGTCAGATACGCAGTATTTT. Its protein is CASSLSFWGSDTQYF.

The chain's CDR3 is CASSSGGVNTEAFF. In DNA, the CDR3 is TGCGCCAGCAGCTCCGGCGGAGTGAACACTGAAGCTTTCTTT. V and J are TRBV5-1 and TRBJ1-1; unclear D gene. CDR1 is SGHRS, CDR2 YFSETQ, per germline. CDR3 length: 14 amino acids. Trimming removed 3 bases at V and 0 bases at J, with 9 bases between.

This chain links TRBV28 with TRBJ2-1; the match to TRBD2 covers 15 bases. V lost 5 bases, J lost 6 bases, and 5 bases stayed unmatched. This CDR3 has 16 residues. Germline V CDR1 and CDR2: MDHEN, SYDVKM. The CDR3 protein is CASSPGLAGGFNEQFF. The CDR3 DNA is TGTGCCAGCAGTCCGGGACTAGCGGGAGGCTTCAATGAGCAGTTCTTC.

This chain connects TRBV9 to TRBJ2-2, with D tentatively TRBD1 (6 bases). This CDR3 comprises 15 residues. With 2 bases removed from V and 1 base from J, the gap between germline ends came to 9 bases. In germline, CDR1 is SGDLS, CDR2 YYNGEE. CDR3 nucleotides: TGTGCCAGCAGCGTCAGGGGCGAGAACACCGGGGAGCTGTTTTTT. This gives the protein CASSVRGENTGELFF.

The CDR3 sequence: CASNRQGEVYEQYF. CDR3 bases: TGCGCCAGCAACCGACAGGGGGAAGTCTACGAGCAGTACTTC. The chain carries TRBV5-1 and TRBJ2-7, with 9 bases identical to TRBD1. The J segment lost 3 bases and the V segment lost 6 bases, leaving 7 bases of the junction unmatched. Germline V CDR1 and CDR2: SGHRS, YFSETQ. The CDR3 has 14 amino acids.

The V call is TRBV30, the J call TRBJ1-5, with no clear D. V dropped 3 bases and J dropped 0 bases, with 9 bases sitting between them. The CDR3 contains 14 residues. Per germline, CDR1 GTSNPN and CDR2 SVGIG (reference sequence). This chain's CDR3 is CAWSTGVSNQPQHF. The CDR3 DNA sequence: TGTGCCTGGAGCACCGGGGTTAGCAATCAGCCCCAGCATTTT.

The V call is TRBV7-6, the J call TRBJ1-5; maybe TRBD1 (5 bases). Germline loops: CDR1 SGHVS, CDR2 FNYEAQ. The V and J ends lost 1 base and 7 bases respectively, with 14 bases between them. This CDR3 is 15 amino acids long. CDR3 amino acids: CASSLDPQGRQPQHF. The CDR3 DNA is TGTGCCAGCAGCTTAGATCCGCAGGGACGACAGCCCCAGCATTTT.

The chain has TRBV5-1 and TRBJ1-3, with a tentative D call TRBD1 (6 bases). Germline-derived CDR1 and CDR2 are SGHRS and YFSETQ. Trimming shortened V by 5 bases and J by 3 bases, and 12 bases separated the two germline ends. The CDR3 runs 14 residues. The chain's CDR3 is CASRPGQNGNTIYF. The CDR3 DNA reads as TGCGCCAGCAGACCCGGACAGAATGGAAACACCATATATTTT.

The CDR3 sequence: CATSGTSGSGYEQFF. CDR3 nucleotides: TGTGCCACCAGCGGGACTAGCGGGAGTGGGTATGAGCAGTTCTTC. This chain links TRBV24-1 with TRBJ2-1; TRBD2 matches at 14 bases. CDR3 length: 15 amino acids. With 7 bases clipped from V and 8 bases from J, the junction kept 6 bases outside the gene matches. Germline lookup yields CDR1 KGHDR and CDR2 SFDVKD.

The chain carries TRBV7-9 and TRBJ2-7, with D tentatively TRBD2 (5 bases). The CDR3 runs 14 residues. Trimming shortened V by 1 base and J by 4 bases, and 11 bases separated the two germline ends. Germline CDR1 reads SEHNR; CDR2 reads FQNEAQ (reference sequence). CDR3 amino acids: CASSLDGSTYEQYF. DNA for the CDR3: TGTGCCAGCAGCTTAGATGGGAGCACTTACGAGCAGTACTTC.

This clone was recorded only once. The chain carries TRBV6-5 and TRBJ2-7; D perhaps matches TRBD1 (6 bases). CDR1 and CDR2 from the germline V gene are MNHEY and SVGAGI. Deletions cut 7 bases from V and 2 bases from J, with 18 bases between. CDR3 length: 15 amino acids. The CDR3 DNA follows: TGTGCCAGCACGATGGCGCCGGGACAACCCTACGAGCAGTACTTC. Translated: CASTMAPGQPYEQYF.

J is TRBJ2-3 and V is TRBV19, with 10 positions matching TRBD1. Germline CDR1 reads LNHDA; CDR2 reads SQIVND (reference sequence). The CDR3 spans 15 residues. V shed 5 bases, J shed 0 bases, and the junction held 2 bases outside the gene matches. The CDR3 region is CASSGTGVSTDTQYF. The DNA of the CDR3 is TGTGCCAGTAGTGGGACAGGGGTCAGCACAGATACGCAGTATTTT. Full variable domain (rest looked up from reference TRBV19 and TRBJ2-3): DGGITQSPKYLFRKEGQNVTLSCEQNLNHDAMYWYRQDPGQGLRLIYYSQIVNDFQKGDIAEGYSVSREKKESFPLTVTSAQKNPTAFYLCASSGTGVSTDTQYFGPGTRLTVL.

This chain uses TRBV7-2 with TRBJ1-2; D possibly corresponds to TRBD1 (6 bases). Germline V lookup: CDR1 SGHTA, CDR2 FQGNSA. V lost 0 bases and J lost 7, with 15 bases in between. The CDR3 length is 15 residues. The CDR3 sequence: CASSLAMGGRGGYTF. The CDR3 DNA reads TGTGCCAGCAGCTTAGCGATGGGGGGCAGGGGTGGCTACACCTTC.

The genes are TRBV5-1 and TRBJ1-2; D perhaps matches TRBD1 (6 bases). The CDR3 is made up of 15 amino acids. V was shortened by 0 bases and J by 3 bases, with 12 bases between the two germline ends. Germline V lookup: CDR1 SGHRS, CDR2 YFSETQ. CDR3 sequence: CASSLGTAVDYGYTF. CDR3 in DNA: TGCGCCAGCAGCTTGGGGACAGCGGTTGACTATGGCTACACCTTC.

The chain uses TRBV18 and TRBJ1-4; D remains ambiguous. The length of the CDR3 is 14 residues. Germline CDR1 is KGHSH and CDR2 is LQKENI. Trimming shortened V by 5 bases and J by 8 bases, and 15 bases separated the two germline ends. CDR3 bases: TGTGCCAGCTCAACGGCGGATAATGCGGAAAAACTGTTTTTT. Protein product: CASSTADNAEKLFF.

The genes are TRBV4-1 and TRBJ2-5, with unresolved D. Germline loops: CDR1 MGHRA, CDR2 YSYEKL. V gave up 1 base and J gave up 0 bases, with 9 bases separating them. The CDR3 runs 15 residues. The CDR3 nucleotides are TGCGCCAGCAGCCAAGGCACTGCGGACCAAGAGACCCAGTACTTC. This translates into CASSQGTADQETQYF.